The clone carrying this TCR beta chain was observed at least ten times. What it binds is not known. The V and J ends lost 1 base and 5 bases respectively, with 17 bases between them. This CDR3 has 15 amino acids. Germline V gene data show CDR1 as DFQATT and CDR2 as SNEGSKA (reference sequence). This entry comes from a study of T cells in Graves' hyperthyroidism and ophthalmopathy. General study results and limits: Most clonotypes expanded in the thyroid (above 0.001) were also present in blood.

Amplified regions were TCR beta CDR3 sequences from RNA transcripts. HTBI primers were employed in a first-round RT-PCR of the TCR CDR3. TCRdb reprocessed the multiplex PCR reads via MiXCR and lists one record per CDR3 protein. The repertoire has approximately 870,000 distinct CDR3 sequences, 38% of them found once; the top ten carry 7.5% to 9.5%. Material for sequencing was blood. The TCR was taken from a young man with Graves' hyperthyroidism. The chain carries TRBV20-1 and TRBJ1-2; D perhaps matches TRBD1 (6 bases). CDR3 sequence reads: CSARGKGGMGYGYTF. CDR3 coding DNA: TGCAGTGCTAGAGGGAAGGGGGGGATGGGTTATGGCTACACCTTC.